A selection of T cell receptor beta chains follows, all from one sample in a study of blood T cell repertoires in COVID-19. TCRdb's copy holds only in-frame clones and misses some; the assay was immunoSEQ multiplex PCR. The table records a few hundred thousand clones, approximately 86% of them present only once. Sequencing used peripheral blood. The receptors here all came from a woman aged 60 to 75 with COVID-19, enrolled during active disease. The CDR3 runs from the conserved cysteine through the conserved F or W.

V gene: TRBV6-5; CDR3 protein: CASRRQLDFYNEQFF
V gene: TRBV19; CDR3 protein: CASSIIAANTEAFF
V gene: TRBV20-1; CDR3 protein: CSASSGGGRVEQFF
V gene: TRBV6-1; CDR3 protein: CASSEVRGFNSPLHF
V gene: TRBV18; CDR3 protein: CASSPMRTGGHGYTF
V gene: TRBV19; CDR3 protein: CASSTLQGQNTGELFF
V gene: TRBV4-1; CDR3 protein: CASSQDQSVNTEAFF
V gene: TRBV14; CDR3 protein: CASSQDAATLYYGYTF
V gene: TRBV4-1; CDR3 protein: CASRPTGFQETQYF
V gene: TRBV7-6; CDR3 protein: CASSLVRPRQGPATGELFF
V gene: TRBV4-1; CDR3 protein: CASSQGSGLAKNIQYF
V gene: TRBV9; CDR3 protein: CASSVRTVNSPLHF
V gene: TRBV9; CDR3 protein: CASSGGTSGGQETQYF
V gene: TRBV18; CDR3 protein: CASSPGGSYEQYF
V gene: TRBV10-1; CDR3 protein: CASKGASNQPQHF
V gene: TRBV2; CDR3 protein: CASTLNRADRSPLHF
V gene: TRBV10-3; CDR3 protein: CAISEGTVYNSPLHF
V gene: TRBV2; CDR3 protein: CASSEVAGNGYTF
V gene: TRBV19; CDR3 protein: CASSISSEVSSYEQYF
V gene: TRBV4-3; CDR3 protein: CASSQDMDSHYGYTF
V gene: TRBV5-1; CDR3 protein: CASSSSGSETQYF
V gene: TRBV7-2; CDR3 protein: CASSLTGGADEQFF
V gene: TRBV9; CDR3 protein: CASSVGGPYNEQFF
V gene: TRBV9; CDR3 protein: CASGGGSYNEQFF